The 16 T cell receptor beta chains reported below all come from one sample, sequenced in a study of patients and donors after allogeneic stem cell transplantation. A single record per CDR3 protein comes from TCRdb applying MiXCR to the RT-PCR reads. Among about 400,000 distinct CDR3 sequences listed, approximately 16% were seen once. The specimen was blood, either unsorted or a sorted T cell fraction (not recorded which). These receptors were taken from a human donor who was either an allogeneic HSCT recipient or a stem cell or donor lymphocyte infusion donor (not recorded which). It is not recorded whose cells these are; they may come from a transplant donor.

This clonotype was seen ten or more times. This sequence joins TRBV4-1 and TRBJ2-2, with 9 bases lining up with TRBD2. The ends lost 4 bases at V and 3 bases at J; junction bases unmatched: 6. This CDR3 has 16 amino acids. CDR1 is MGHRA, CDR2 YSYEKL, per germline. The CDR3 protein is CASSRIAGDHTGELFF. The CDR3 nucleotides are TGCGCCAGCAGCCGTATAGCGGGAGATCACACCGGGGAGCTGTTTTTT.

This clonotype came up many times. The chain combines TRBV5-1 with TRBJ2-5, with D possibly being TRBD2 (8 bases). The CDR3 runs to 16 residues. The germline V gene encodes CDR1 SGHRS and CDR2 YFSETQ. V was pared by 1 base and J by 1 base, with 14 bases between. The chain's CDR3 is CASSLRDSGSQETQYF. The CDR3 DNA follows: TGCGCCAGCAGCTTGAGGGACAGCGGGAGCCAAGAGACCCAGTACTTC. Full variable domain (rest looked up from reference TRBV5-1 and TRBJ2-5): KAGVTQTPRYLIKTRGQQVTLSCSPISGHRSVSWYQQTPGQGLQFLFEYFSETQRNKGNFPGRFSGRQFSNSRSEMNVSTLELGDSALYLCASSLRDSGSQETQYFGPGTRLLVL.

In this sample, this clonotype turned up a few times. The CDR3 DNA follows: TGTGCCAGCAGAAACCCGGGACAGGGCGGAATTCAGTACTTC. Protein product: CASRNPGQGGIQYF. The chain joins TRBV6-1 to TRBJ2-4; 9 bases map to TRBD1. The CDR3 consists of 14 residues. V lost 6 bases, J lost 10 bases, and 10 bases stayed unmatched. Germline lookup yields CDR1 MNHNS and CDR2 SASEGT.

The chain couples TRBV6-5 to TRBJ2-3; possibly TRBD1 or TRBD2 for D (5 bases each). V was pared by 2 bases and J by 6 bases, with 15 bases between. The CDR3 has 15 residues. In germline, CDR1 is MNHEY, CDR2 SVGAGI. The CDR3 protein is CASSYRTGWGDTQYF. The CDR3 nucleotides are TGTGCCAGCAGTTACCGGACTGGCTGGGGGGATACGCAGTATTTT.

V gene TRBV5-1 combines with J gene TRBJ2-3; D perhaps matches TRBD2 (5 bases). CDR3 length: 17 amino acids. The germline CDR1 and CDR2 sequences are SGHRS and YFSETQ. V lost 4 bases and J 1 base, leaving 19 bases between the germline ends. The CDR3 loop reads CASSMRLKRLRTDTQYF. CDR3 DNA: TGCGCCAGCAGCATGAGACTTAAGCGGTTACGCACAGATACGCAGTATTTT. Looking up the rest from reference TRBV5-1 and TRBJ2-3 gives the full variable domain: KAGVTQTPRYLIKTRGQQVTLSCSPISGHRSVSWYQQTPGQGLQFLFEYFSETQRNKGNFPGRFSGRQFSNSRSEMNVSTLELGDSALYLCASSMRLKRLRTDTQYFGPGTRLTVL.

The gene calls are TRBV9 and TRBJ2-1, with D unresolved. The CDR3 length is 13 residues. CDR1 and CDR2 (germline): SGDLS, YYNGEE. Trimming left V 0 bases short and J 7 bases short, with 8 bases between. The CDR3 region has the DNA TGTGCCAGCAGCGTAGGTCCAGAGAATGAGCAGTTCTTC. It specifies CASSVGPENEQFF. The full variable domain, in which reference TRBV9 and TRBJ2-1 provide the parts outside the CDR3, is DSGVTQTPKHLITATGQRVTLRCSPRSGDLSVYWYQQSLDQGLQFLIQYYNGEERAKGNILERFSAQQFPDLHSELNLSSLELGDSALYFCASSVGPENEQFFGPGTRLTVL.

The sample holds a few counts of this clonotype. The chain couples TRBV11-2 to TRBJ2-6; 10 positions match TRBD1. The V gene's germline CDR1 is SGHAT and CDR2 FQNNGV. V was clipped by 5 bases and J by 2 bases; unmatched bases: 9. The CDR3 is 18 residues long. The CDR3 DNA sequence: TGTGCCAGCAGCCGTCCCCGGGACAGGGGACCTGGGGCCAACGTCCTGACTTTC. This sequence encodes CASSRPRDRGPGANVLTF.

This chain links TRBV2 with TRBJ1-1; D call uncertain. V was clipped by 7 bases and J by 5 bases, with 14 bases between them. The CDR3 is 13 amino acids. Germline CDR1 reads SNHLY; CDR2 reads FYNNEI. As DNA, the CDR3 is TGTGCCAGCATCTTGGGCCCGGGGACTGAAGCTTTCTTT. This gives the protein CASILGPGTEAFF. The full variable domain, its missing parts supplied by reference TRBV2 and TRBJ1-1, is EPEVTQTPSHQVTQMGQEVILRCVPISNHLYFYWYRQILGQKVEFLVSFYNNEISEKSEIFDDQFSVERPDGSNFTLKIRSTKLEDSAMYFCASILGPGTEAFFGQGTRLTVV.

This clonotype was observed a handful of times. The chain joins TRBV19 to TRBJ2-6, with D maybe TRBD1 (5 bases). V gave up 6 bases and J gave up 0 bases, with 9 bases separating them. The V gene's germline CDR1 is LNHDA and CDR2 SQIVND (reference sequence). The CDR3 covers 15 residues. The CDR3 is CASSFQGSGANVLTF. The CDR3 DNA reads as TGTGCCAGTAGCTTTCAGGGCTCTGGGGCCAACGTCCTGACTTTC.

This clonotype has ten or more counts. The chain is built from TRBV3-1 and TRBJ2-1, with TRBD2 identical over 10 bases. Germline V gene data show CDR1 as LGHDT and CDR2 as YNNKEL (reference sequence). The CDR3 extends over 15 amino acids. J lost 7 bases, V lost 4 bases, and 7 bases had no gene match. CDR3 in DNA: TGTGCCAGCAGCCCACTAGCGGGAAGCGGGAATGAGCAGTTCTTC. Translated, it gives CASSPLAGSGNEQFF.

CDR3 protein: CASSAPGGSYEQYF. For the CDR3, the DNA is TGTGCCAGCAGCGCACCAGGGGGCTCCTACGAGCAGTACTTC. The V call is TRBV7-9, the J call TRBJ2-7; 7 bases agree with TRBD1. V dropped 5 bases and J dropped 0; count of bases not matched to a gene: 4. The CDR3 is 14 residues long. Germline lookup yields CDR1 SEHNR and CDR2 FQNEAQ (reference sequence).

The chain uses TRBV6-5 and TRBJ2-7; 11 bases are a match to TRBD2. CDR3 length: 16 amino acids. With 2 bases clipped from V and 6 bases from J, the junction kept 9 bases outside the gene matches. Germline lookup yields CDR1 MNHEY and CDR2 SVGAGI. Written as DNA, the CDR3 is TGTGCCAGCAGTTACGACGTGGGACTAGCGGTGGTCGAGCAGTACTTC. Translated, it gives CASSYDVGLAVVEQYF.

This clonotype has just a few counts. V usage is TRBV4-1 and J usage is TRBJ1-5; D is unresolved. Between the trimmed V and J ends, which lost 0 bases and 0 bases, there was a span of 9 bases. The CDR3 loop spans 16 amino acids. Germline lookup yields CDR1 MGHRA and CDR2 YSYEKL. CDR3 region: CASSQDPADSNQPQHF. The CDR3 DNA reads as TGCGCCAGCAGCCAAGATCCCGCGGATAGCAATCAGCCCCAGCATTTT.

This clonotype was counted a few times. The chain's CDR3 is CASSLEVGYEQYF. The CDR3 coding sequence is TGTGCCAGCAGCTTAGAAGTGGGCTACGAGCAGTACTTC. The chain recombines TRBV7-9 with TRBJ2-7; the D is unclear. V shed 1 base and J shed 3 bases, with 7 bases lying between them. Germline V lookup: CDR1 SEHNR, CDR2 FQNEAQ (reference sequence). The CDR3 totals 13 residues.

This clonotype was picked up many times. The chain recombines TRBV4-1 with TRBJ2-1; 7 nucleotides line up with TRBD1. Looked up from germline, CDR1 is MGHRA and CDR2 is YSYEKL. Trimming took 0 bases from V and 8 from J; bases not matched to a gene: 4. The CDR3 consists of 14 residues. The CDR3 DNA reads TGCGCCAGCAGCCAAGAAGAGGGGACAGATGAGCAGTTCTTC. Translating gives CASSQEEGTDEQFF.

This clonotype was recorded many times. The rearrangement joins TRBV12-3 or TRBV12-4 to TRBJ2-1; 10 bases are a match to TRBD2. This CDR3 is built from 13 residues. V trimming: 2 bases; J trimming: 10 bases; junction bases outside the gene matches: 2. The CDR3 spells CASSLLAGEEQFF. As DNA, the CDR3 is TGTGCCAGCAGTTTACTAGCGGGAGAAGAGCAGTTCTTC.